These 18 T cell receptor beta chains originate from one sample sequenced in a study of T cell repertoires in cytomegalovirus infection. Each CDR3 protein gets one entry after TCRdb re-called the reads with MiXCR. The table shows around 900,000 distinct CDR3 sequences, with under 40% occurring only once. The antigens these receptors bind are not known. The starting material was cultured CD8+ T cells from PBMCs, obtained from culture after CMV antigen stimulation. These TCRs come from a human donor in good health (CMV status not recorded). Some clones in this sample may be carry-over from other donors' samples.

In the case of this clonotype: One base away lies a much larger clone, so this may be a sequencing read error. The chain recombines TRBV12-3 or TRBV12-4 with TRBJ2-1, with D possibly being TRBD2 (6 bases). The length of the CDR3 is 13 residues. V was clipped by 7 bases and J by 9 bases, with 16 bases between them. The CDR3 protein is CASTHRRAGEQFF. As DNA, the CDR3 is TGTGCCAGCACCCATCGGAGGGCTGGTGAGCAGTTCTTC.

This clonotype has just a few counts. V usage is TRBV7-3 and J usage is TRBJ1-5; D is ambiguous. The CDR3 totals 17 residues. V lost 11 bases, J lost 0 bases, and 23 bases lay in between. Germline CDR1 reads SGHTA; CDR2 reads FQGTGA. This CDR3 reads CARYLTEGMNSNQPQHF. As DNA, the CDR3 is TGTGCCCGGTATTTAACGGAAGGGATGAATAGCAATCAGCCCCAGCATTTT.

This clonotype showed up just a few times. Sequence at one end of the junction differs from germline and may be a read error. The chain links TRBV2 to TRBJ2-5; 8 bases line up with TRBD1. The CDR3 sequence is 11 residues long. CDR1 and CDR2 (germline): SNHLY, FYNNEI. The DNA for the CDR3 is TGTGCCAGCAGTATCCGGGACAGGTCTTTTTTC. Translating gives CASSIRDRSFF. Drawing the rest from reference TRBV2 and TRBJ2-5, the complete variable domain is EPEVTQTPSHQVTQMGQEVILRCVPISNHLYFYWYRQILGQKVEFLVSFYNNEISEKSEIFDDQFSVERPDGSNFTLKIRSTKLEDSAMYFCASSIRDRSFFGPGTRLLVL.

V gene TRBV6-5 combines with J gene TRBJ2-5; D gene uncertain. Germline V gene sequence: CDR1 MNHEY, CDR2 SVGAGI. Trimming took off 7 bases at V and 4 bases at J, with 13 bases between the two ends. The CDR3 length is 13 residues. CDR3 residues: CASIDGSGETQYF. The CDR3, as DNA: TGTGCCAGCATAGACGGTTCAGGAGAGACCCAGTACTTC.

CDR3: CASSLAVSLAGVYEQYF. The DNA for the CDR3 is TGTGCCAGCAGCTTAGCTGTGTCACTAGCGGGGGTCTACGAGCAGTACTTC. This chain links TRBV7-6 with TRBJ2-7; TRBD2 agrees at 11 bases. Germline assignment: CDR1 SGHVS and CDR2 FNYEAQ. The CDR3 consists of 17 residues. J was trimmed by 3 bases and V by 0 bases; bases with no gene match: 7.

The chain links TRBV2 to TRBJ1-2; no clear D gene. This CDR3 spans 12 amino acids. Trimming left V 8 bases short and J 14 bases short, with 21 bases between. Germline V gene lookup returns CDR1 SNHLY and CDR2 FYNNEI. CDR3 coding DNA: TGTGCCAGCCCCCCTGGTGGCCGTGTTTGGACCTTC. As protein: CASPPGGRVWTF.

This clonotype was detected a few times. This sequence joins TRBV6-8 and TRBJ2-7; TRBD2 agrees at 7 bases. This CDR3 has 16 residues. Looked up from germline, CDR1 is MNHGY and CDR2 is SAAAGT. V was pared by 0 bases and J by 1 base, with 6 bases of the junction left unmatched. The CDR3 here is CASSYSSSRGSYEQYF. The DNA of the CDR3 is TGTGCCAGCAGTTACTCCAGTTCGCGGGGGTCCTACGAGCAGTACTTC.

This clonotype has only a few counts. This chain joins TRBV4-1 and TRBJ2-5; 10 positions agree with TRBD2. This CDR3 is 15 amino acids long. Trimming cost V 2 bases and J 2 bases; bases outside gene matches: 2. Per germline, CDR1 MGHRA and CDR2 YSYEKL. CDR3 sequence: CASSQLAGEQETQYF. In DNA form, the CDR3 reads TGCGCCAGCAGCCAACTAGCGGGAGAGCAAGAGACCCAGTACTTC.

This clonotype came up a few times. The chain uses TRBV6-8 and TRBJ1-5, with D maybe TRBD1 (6 bases). V was trimmed by 4 bases and J by 7 bases, leaving 17 bases between them. This CDR3 contains 15 residues. Germline values: CDR1 MNHGY, CDR2 SAAAGT. The CDR3 loop is CASSSYDSGGQPQHF. CDR3 coding DNA: TGTGCCAGCAGTTCCTACGACAGCGGGGGCCAGCCCCAGCATTTT.

The chain is built from TRBV13 and TRBJ1-4; TRBD1 matches at 7 bases. V shed 5 bases, J shed 6 bases, and the junction held 15 bases outside the gene matches. The CDR3 totals 17 residues. CDR1 is PRHDT, CDR2 FYEKMQ, per germline (reference sequence). CDR3 DNA: TGTGCCAGCAGCCACTTAGTCGGACAGGCTCAAGATGAAAAACTGTTTTTT. The encoded protein is CASSHLVGQAQDEKLFF.

The rearrangement links TRBV9 to TRBJ1-2, with 7 nucleotides matching TRBD1. From germline, CDR1 is SGDLS and CDR2 YYNGEE. The CDR3 loop spans 14 amino acids. Trimming removed 5 bases from V and 7 bases from J; junction bases left unmatched: 11. The CDR3 region has the DNA TGTGCCAGCAGTCGCGGGACAGCCACTTCTGGCTACACCTTC. Its translation is CASSRGTATSGYTF.

This clonotype was observed a few times. V usage is TRBV7-2 and J usage is TRBJ1-5, with 9 bases aligning to TRBD1. This CDR3 has 15 amino acids. From germline, CDR1 is SGHTA and CDR2 FQGNSA. With 5 bases clipped from V and 2 bases from J, the junction kept 4 bases outside the gene matches. The CDR3: CASSPWTGGNQPQHF. The CDR3 nucleotides are TGTGCCAGCAGCCCATGGACAGGGGGCAATCAGCCCCAGCATTTT.

Comment on this clonotype: One end of the junction does not line up with germline, which may come from a read error. The J gene is TRBJ1-1, the V gene TRBV24-1; D is unclear. Germline CDR1 is KGHDR and CDR2 is SFDVKD. This CDR3 comprises 14 residues. The DNA for the CDR3 is TGTGCCACCAGTGCCAAAGAGGGCGCGACTGAAACTTTCTTT. Translating gives CATSAKEGATETFF.

The chain carries TRBV7-8 and TRBJ2-7; TRBD2 agrees at 11 bases. The length of the CDR3 is 15 residues. The J segment lost 5 bases and the V segment lost 7 bases, leaving 10 bases of the junction unmatched. Germline assignment: CDR1 SGHVS and CDR2 FQNEAQ. The CDR3 DNA reads TGTGCCAGCACCCCCGTAGCGGGGGGGCTGAACGAGCAGTACGTC. Translation gives CASTPVAGGLNEQYV.

This clonotype was counted ten times or more. This chain links TRBV7-8 with TRBJ2-6; tentatively, D is TRBD1 (6 bases). Germline CDR1 SGHVS, CDR2 FQNEAQ. Trimming cost V 5 bases and J 1 base, with 15 bases left between them. The CDR3 consists of 17 residues. CDR3 amino acids: CASSQTRTVSGANVLTF. CDR3 sequence (DNA): TGTGCCAGCAGCCAAACGCGGACAGTTTCTGGGGCCAACGTCCTGACTTTC.

This chain joins TRBV27 and TRBJ1-5; 11 bases map to TRBD1. J was trimmed by 9 bases and V by 5 bases; bases with no gene match: 6. The CDR3 extends over 14 amino acids. The germline V gene encodes CDR1 MNHEY and CDR2 SMNVEV (reference sequence). The chain's CDR3 is CASSGQGALPPQHF. In DNA form, the CDR3 reads TGTGCCAGCAGTGGACAGGGGGCGCTTCCGCCCCAGCATTTT.

This clonotype appeared many times. The chain is built from TRBV6-6 and TRBJ2-7, with D possibly matching TRBD1 (6 bases). The CDR3 sequence is 16 residues long. Trimming stripped 0 bases from V and 3 bases from J, with 15 bases between. Looked up from germline, CDR1 is MNHNY and CDR2 is SVGAGI (reference sequence). The chain's CDR3 is CASSYSNRALYYEQYF. In DNA, the CDR3 is TGTGCCAGCAGTTACTCGAACAGGGCCCTTTACTACGAGCAGTACTTC.

The CDR3, as DNA: TGTGCCAGCAGCCAAGGTACAGGGGCGCTTGGCTACACCTTC. It is translated as CASSQGTGALGYTF. The genes are TRBV14 and TRBJ1-2; 7 bases line up with TRBD1. The CDR3 sequence is 14 residues long. Trimming cost V 1 base and J 7 bases; bases outside gene matches: 6. Per the germline V gene, CDR1 is SGHDN and CDR2 is FVKESK.